The source of this T cell receptor (beta chain) is a study of blood T cells in healthy people across ages. This clonotype was seen only a few times. What it binds is not known. General observations from the study: CMV status of donors was unknown, possibly confounding expanded clonotype changes.

The second PCR ran roughly 6 to 11 cycles with a sample-barcoded 5' primer and J-beta primers. TCRdb re-analysed the 5' RACE reads in MiXCR, keeping a single row per CDR3 protein. The sample includes about 630,000 distinct CDR3 sequences, around a fifth of them seen just once. Sequencing was carried out using blood. This clonotype was sampled from a man between 65 and 85 years old in good health.

CDR3 residues: CASSLSGVSYNEQFF. The CDR3 nucleotides read TGCGCCAGCAGCCTTAGCGGGGTCTCCTACAATGAGCAGTTCTTC. The genes are TRBV4-3 and TRBJ2-1, with 8 nucleotides matching TRBD2. Germline V gene lookup returns CDR1 LGHNA and CDR2 YSLEER. V was clipped by 4 bases and J by 0 bases; unmatched bases: 2. This CDR3 comprises 15 residues.